The clone carrying this T cell receptor beta chain was observed many times. Antigen unknown. The junction shows a germline mismatch at one end, possibly a read error. TCRdb processed the 5' RACE reads anew with MiXCR; each CDR3 protein has one entry. The data show more than 120,000 distinct CDR3 sequences, roughly 8.2% seen once. The entry originates in a study of T cells after yellow fever vaccination. Study observations and caveats: A small share of clonotypes appeared in both CD4 and CD8 compartments. Repertoires sorted by FACS could include abundant clonotypes that are contaminants from the bulk population. In post-booster samples, most primary-vaccination clones reappeared (about 95% CD4, 88% CD8).

Sequencing was performed on CD4+ T cells sorted from PBMCs, taken 5 days after the yellow fever booster vaccination. The clonotype was recovered from a young man who received the YFV17D yellow fever vaccine.

The CDR3 protein is CAISDPRSHEQYF. In nucleotides, the CDR3 is TGTGCCATCAGTGATCCGCGCTCCCACGAGCAGTACTTC. The chain links TRBV10-3 to TRBJ2-7; D gene uncertain. CDR1 is ENHRY, CDR2 SYGVKD, per germline. The CDR3 runs 13 residues.